A single sample is the source of the 17 T cell receptor beta chains below, sequenced in a study of cytomegalovirus exposure and HLA in healthy donors. PCR employed 60 Vbeta and 13 Jbeta primers. The data were produced by immunoSEQ multiplex PCR, yet TCRdb's version contains in-frame clones alone and is incomplete. The sample lists fewer than 250,000 clones, approximately 80% seen once, with around an eighth in the top ten. Sequences were obtained from PBMCs. These TCRs come from a woman aged 30 to 39 in good health and CMV-seropositive.

This chain uses TRBV5-6 with TRBJ1-1; unclear D gene. This CDR3 comprises 13 residues. Trimming pared 2 bases from V and 4 bases from J, leaving 9 bases between. Germline loops: CDR1 SGHDT, CDR2 YYEEEE. As DNA, the CDR3 is TGTGCCAGCAGCTTCGGGAAGCCCACTGAAGCTTTCTTT. Translating it yields CASSFGKPTEAFF.

The CDR3 DNA follows: TGTGCCAGCAGTAAAACGCTAGCGGACACAGATACGCAGTATTTT. It is translated as CASSKTLADTDTQYF. The chain is built from TRBV6-6 and TRBJ2-3; the match to TRBD2 covers 7 bases. The CDR3 contains 15 residues. The germline CDR1 and CDR2 sequences are MNHNY and SVGAGI (reference sequence). With 5 bases clipped from V and 2 bases from J, the junction kept 7 bases outside the gene matches.

In this sample, this clone turned up once. The chain couples TRBV7-2 to TRBJ2-1; D is perhaps TRBD2 (6 bases). This CDR3 has 14 residues. Per the germline V gene, CDR1 is SGHTA and CDR2 is FQGNSA. Trimming took off 2 bases at V and 8 bases at J, with 13 bases between the two ends. This CDR3 reads CASSLRRGGDEQFF. Written as DNA, the CDR3 is TGTGCCAGCAGCTTAAGGAGGGGTGGGGATGAGCAGTTCTTC.

The chain links TRBV4-3 to TRBJ2-6, with D maybe TRBD2 (5 bases). Germline V gene data show CDR1 as LGHNA and CDR2 as YSLEER. This CDR3 is built from 19 residues. V was clipped by 1 base and J by 0 bases, with 16 bases between them. CDR3 residues: CASSQVGLADPSGANVLTF. The CDR3 DNA sequence: TGCGCCAGCAGCCAAGTTGGCCTAGCCGACCCCTCTGGGGCCAACGTCCTGACTTTC.

This chain joins TRBV18 and TRBJ2-3, with 9 positions matching TRBD1. Germline V gives CDR1 KGHSH, CDR2 LQKENI. The V segment lost 3 bases and the J segment 4 bases; nucleotides outside the gene matches: 5. The CDR3 spans 15 residues. Written as DNA, the CDR3 is TGTGCCAGCTCACCCCCGGACAGGGGTGCAGATACGCAGTATTTT. It translates to CASSPPDRGADTQYF.

This sequence joins TRBV6-4 and TRBJ2-2; a weak D match, TRBD2 (6 bases). Germline V gene lookup returns CDR1 MRHNA and CDR2 SNTAGT. Between the trimmed V and J ends, which lost 4 bases and 3 bases, there was a span of 6 bases. The CDR3 runs to 13 residues. The CDR3 reads CASSGGDTGELFF. The CDR3 DNA sequence: TGTGCCAGCAGTGGGGGGGACACCGGGGAGCTGTTTTTT.

The V call is TRBV7-9, the J call TRBJ1-2; D is possibly TRBD1 (6 bases). With 5 bases removed from V and 3 bases from J, the gap between germline ends came to 16 bases. CDR1 SEHNR and CDR2 FQNEAQ come from the germline V gene (reference sequence). This CDR3 spans 15 amino acids. This CDR3 reads CASSTDRFADYGYTF. Written as DNA, the CDR3 is TGTGCCAGCAGCACAGACAGGTTTGCCGACTATGGCTACACCTTC.

The V gene is TRBV30, the J gene TRBJ2-1; 11 bases are shared with TRBD2. The CDR3 length is 16 residues. Germline V gene data show CDR1 as GTSNPN and CDR2 as SVGIG (reference sequence). Trimming removed 1 base from V and 1 base from J; junction bases left unmatched: 3. The chain's CDR3 is CAWSAGTSGSYNEQFF. CDR3 bases: TGTGCCTGGAGTGCAGGGACTAGCGGTTCCTACAATGAGCAGTTCTTC.

This rearrangement joins TRBV5-4 to TRBJ1-2; no clear D. CDR3 length equals 14 residues. Germline values: CDR1 SGHNT, CDR2 YYREEE (reference sequence). The V end was cut by 3 bases, the J end by 1 base, with 10 bases between. The CDR3 DNA sequence: TGTGCCAGCAGCTCGGCCGGGGATAACTATGGCTACACCTTC. It translates to CASSSAGDNYGYTF.

The chain has TRBV11-2 and TRBJ2-3; D remains unclear. Germline V gives CDR1 SGHAT, CDR2 FQNNGV. V dropped 2 bases and J dropped 6 bases, with 9 bases sitting between them. The CDR3 has 13 amino acids. CDR3 nucleotides: TGTGCCAGCAGCTTAAGCTACGCGGATACGCAGTATTTT. This sequence encodes CASSLSYADTQYF. Together with reference TRBV11-2 and TRBJ2-3, the CDR3 gives the full variable domain: EAGVAQSPRYKIIEKRQSVAFWCNPISGHATLYWYQQILGQGPKLLIQFQNNGVVDDSQLPKDRFSAERLKGVDSTLKIQPAKLEDSAVYLCASSLSYADTQYFGPGTRLTVL.

The V and J genes are TRBV5-6 and TRBJ1-6; 11 bases line up with TRBD1. The germline CDR1 and CDR2 sequences are SGHDT and YYEEEE. The CDR3 loop spans 16 amino acids. V gave up 4 bases and J gave up 7 bases; unmatched junction bases: 7. Here the CDR3 reads CASSPGTGGKNSPLHF. The CDR3 DNA sequence: TGTGCCAGCAGCCCCGGGACAGGGGGTAAAAATTCACCCCTCCACTTT.

The chain is built from TRBV28 and TRBJ1-5; D might be TRBD1 (5 bases). The germline V and J ends were trimmed by 7 bases and 3 bases, with 19 bases remaining between them. CDR1 is MDHEN, CDR2 SYDVKM, per germline. The CDR3 length is 16 residues. CDR3 in DNA: TGTGCCAGCACCCCTTCGGGGGTATTCGACAATCAGCCCCAGCATTTT. Amino acids: CASTPSGVFDNQPQHF. The variable domain in full, with the rest retrieved from reference TRBV28 and TRBJ1-5, is DVKVTQSSRYLVKRTGEKVFLECVQDMDHENMFWYRQDPGLGLRLIYFSYDVKMKEKGDIPEGYSVSREKKERFSLILESASTNQTSMYLCASTPSGVFDNQPQHFGDGTRLSIL.

This clone was seen only a few times. V and J are TRBV28 and TRBJ1-6; the match to TRBD1 covers 9 bases. The CDR3 contains 13 residues. CDR1 and CDR2 from the germline V gene are MDHEN and SYDVKM. The ends lost 4 bases at V and 10 bases at J; junction bases unmatched: 2. The CDR3 DNA reads as TGTGCCAGCAGTTCGGGACAGGGATCACCCCTCCACTTT. Its protein product is CASSSGQGSPLHF.

The DNA for the CDR3 is TGTGCCAGCAGCTTAGGACAGGTCGTTTATGGCTACACCTTC. It encodes CASSLGQVVYGYTF. The gene calls are TRBV7-9 and TRBJ1-2, with D possibly TRBD1 on 6 matching bases. Trimming removed 1 base at V and 5 bases at J, with 11 bases between. This CDR3 contains 14 residues. Looked up from germline, CDR1 is SEHNR and CDR2 is FQNEAQ (reference sequence).

V is TRBV4-1 and J is TRBJ1-3; possibly TRBD1 for D (5 bases). The germline V and J ends were trimmed by 1 base and 0 bases, with 16 bases remaining between them. From germline, CDR1 is MGHRA and CDR2 YSYEKL. The CDR3 loop spans 18 amino acids. CDR3 in amino acids: CASSQVPGKGVSGNTIYF. In nucleotides, the CDR3 is TGCGCCAGCAGCCAAGTTCCAGGGAAAGGGGTCTCTGGAAACACCATATATTTT.

The V and J genes are TRBV11-2 and TRBJ1-1; no definite D call. Germline CDR1 and CDR2: SGHAT and FQNNGV. Deletions cut 3 bases from V and 6 bases from J, with 8 bases between. The CDR3 spans 12 residues. The CDR3 is CASSLETPEAFF. The DNA for the CDR3 is TGTGCCAGCAGCTTGGAGACTCCTGAAGCTTTCTTT.

CDR3 in DNA: TGTGCCAGAAGCTTAGGGAGGCGGGAAGTGGCCCCCGGGGAGCTGTTTTTT. Amino acid sequence: CARSLGRREVAPGELFF. The gene calls are TRBV7-5 and TRBJ2-2; the table's D call of TRBD2 was not tested on the DNA. TRBV7-5 is shown as a pseudogene. The CDR3 is 17 amino acids.